This T cell receptor beta chain was identified in a study of cytomegalovirus exposure and HLA in healthy donors. Of note for this clone: The target antigen is unknown.

The primer mix had 60 Vbeta and 13 Jbeta primers. The assay was immunoSEQ multiplex PCR, and TCRdb's table has in-frame clones only and misses some. The sample yields 95,000 to 150,000 clones, about 73% seen once. Study-wide results and limits: Serostatus for CMV was the only available immune exposure information.

The receptor's source is a woman aged 40 to 50 in good health and CMV-seropositive. The sample comprised PBMCs.

The CDR3 protein is CASSLVGGGITDTQYF. The CDR3 DNA reads as TGTGCCAGCAGCTTGGTAGGGGGGGGGATAACAGATACGCAGTATTTT. V and J are TRBV5-4 and TRBJ2-3; a weak D match, TRBD2 (7 bases). This CDR3 comprises 16 residues. The germline V gene encodes CDR1 SGHNT and CDR2 YYREEE (reference sequence). V lost 0 bases and J lost 3, with 14 bases in between.